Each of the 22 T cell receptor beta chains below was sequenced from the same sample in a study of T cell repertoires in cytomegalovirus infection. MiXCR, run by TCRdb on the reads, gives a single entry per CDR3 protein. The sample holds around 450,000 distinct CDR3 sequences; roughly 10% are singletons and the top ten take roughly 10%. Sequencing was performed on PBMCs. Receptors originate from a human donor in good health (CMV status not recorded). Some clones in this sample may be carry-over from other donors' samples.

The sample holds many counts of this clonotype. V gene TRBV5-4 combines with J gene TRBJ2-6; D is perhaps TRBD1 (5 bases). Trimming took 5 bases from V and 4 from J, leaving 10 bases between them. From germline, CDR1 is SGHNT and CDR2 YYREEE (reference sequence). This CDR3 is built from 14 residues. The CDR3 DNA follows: TGTGCCAGCAGAAGGGGCTGGGGGGCCAACGTCCTGACTTTC. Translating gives CASRRGWGANVLTF.

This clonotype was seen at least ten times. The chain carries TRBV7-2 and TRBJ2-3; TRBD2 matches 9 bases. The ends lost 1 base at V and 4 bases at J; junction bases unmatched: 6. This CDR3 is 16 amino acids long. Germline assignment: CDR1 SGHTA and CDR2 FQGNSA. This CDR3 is CASSLDSGSFPDTQYF. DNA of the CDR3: TGTGCCAGCAGCTTAGATAGCGGGAGTTTCCCAGATACGCAGTATTTT.

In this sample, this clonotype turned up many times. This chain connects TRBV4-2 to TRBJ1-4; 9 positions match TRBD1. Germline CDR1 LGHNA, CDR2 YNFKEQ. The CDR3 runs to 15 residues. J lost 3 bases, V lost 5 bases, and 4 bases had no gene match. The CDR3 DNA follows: TGTGCCAGCAGCTCTAGACAGGGGGCTAATGAAAAACTGTTTTTT. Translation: CASSSRQGANEKLFF.

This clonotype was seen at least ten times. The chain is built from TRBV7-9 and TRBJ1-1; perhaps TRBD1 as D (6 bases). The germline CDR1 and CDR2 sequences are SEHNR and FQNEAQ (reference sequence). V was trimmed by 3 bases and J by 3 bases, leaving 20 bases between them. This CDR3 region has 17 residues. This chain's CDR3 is CASSFPQGSGYDTEAFF. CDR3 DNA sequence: TGTGCCAGCAGCTTTCCCCAGGGGTCGGGGTATGACACTGAAGCTTTCTTT.

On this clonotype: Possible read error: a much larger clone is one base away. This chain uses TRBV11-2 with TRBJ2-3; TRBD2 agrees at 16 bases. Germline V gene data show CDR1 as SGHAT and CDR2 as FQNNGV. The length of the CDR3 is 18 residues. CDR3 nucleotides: TGTACCAGCAGCTTAGGAGGGACTAGCGGGAGGGCCGAGGATACGCAGTATTTT. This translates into CTSSLGGTSGRAEDTQYF.

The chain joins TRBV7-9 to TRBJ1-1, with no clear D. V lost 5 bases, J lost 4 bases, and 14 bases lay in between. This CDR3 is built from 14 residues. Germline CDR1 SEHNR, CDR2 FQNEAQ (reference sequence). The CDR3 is CASSPKAQSTEAFF. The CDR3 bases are TGTGCCAGCAGCCCGAAAGCCCAGAGCACTGAAGCTTTCTTT.

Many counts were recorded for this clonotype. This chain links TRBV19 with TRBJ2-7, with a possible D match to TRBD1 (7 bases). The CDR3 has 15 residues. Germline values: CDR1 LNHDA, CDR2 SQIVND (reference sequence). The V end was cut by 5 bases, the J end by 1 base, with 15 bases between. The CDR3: CASSLSTGRSYEQYF. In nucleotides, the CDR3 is TGTGCCAGTAGTCTCTCGACAGGGAGGTCCTACGAGCAGTACTTC.

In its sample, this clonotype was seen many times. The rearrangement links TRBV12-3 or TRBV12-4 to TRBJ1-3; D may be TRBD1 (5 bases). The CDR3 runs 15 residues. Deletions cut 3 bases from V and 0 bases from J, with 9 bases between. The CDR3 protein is CASSFGHASGNTIYF. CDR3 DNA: TGTGCCAGCAGTTTTGGACATGCCTCTGGAAACACCATATATTTT.

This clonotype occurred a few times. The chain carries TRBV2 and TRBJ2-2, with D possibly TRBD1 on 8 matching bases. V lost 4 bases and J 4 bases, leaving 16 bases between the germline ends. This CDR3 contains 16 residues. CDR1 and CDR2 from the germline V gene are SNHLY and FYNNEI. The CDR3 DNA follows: TGTGCCAGCAGTGTCCTACAGGGGGGGTCCACCGGGGAGCTGTTTTTT. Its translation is CASSVLQGGSTGELFF.

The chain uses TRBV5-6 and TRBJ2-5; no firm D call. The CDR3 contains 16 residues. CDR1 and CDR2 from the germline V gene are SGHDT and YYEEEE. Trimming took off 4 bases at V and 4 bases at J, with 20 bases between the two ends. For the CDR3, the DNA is TGTGCCAGCAGCACGGTGATCCTCGGTTCGGGAGAGACCCAGTACTTC. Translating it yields CASSTVILGSGETQYF.

CDR3 sequence (DNA): TGTGCCAGCAGCTTACACTCCGGAGGCCGGCGATATGGCTACACCTTC. Its protein product is CASSLHSGGRRYGYTF. The V and J genes are TRBV7-9 and TRBJ1-2, with no clear D. The CDR3 is made up of 16 amino acids. Germline V gene sequence: CDR1 SEHNR, CDR2 FQNEAQ (reference sequence). V lost 2 bases, J lost 5 bases, and 18 bases lay in between.

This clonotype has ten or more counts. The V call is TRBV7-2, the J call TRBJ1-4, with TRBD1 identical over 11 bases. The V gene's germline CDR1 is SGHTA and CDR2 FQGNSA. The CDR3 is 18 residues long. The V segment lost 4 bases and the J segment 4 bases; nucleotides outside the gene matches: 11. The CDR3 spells CASSSRTGGNFVNEKLFF. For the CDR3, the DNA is TGTGCCAGCAGCTCCCGGACAGGGGGCAATTTCGTTAATGAAAAACTGTTTTTT.

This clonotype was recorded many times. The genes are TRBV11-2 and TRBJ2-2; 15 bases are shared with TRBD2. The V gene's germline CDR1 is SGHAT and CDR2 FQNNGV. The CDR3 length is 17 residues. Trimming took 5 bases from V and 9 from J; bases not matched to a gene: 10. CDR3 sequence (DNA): TGTGCCAGCAGCCTGTGGACTAGCGGGGGGGCCGTGAGGGAGCTGTTTTTT. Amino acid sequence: CASSLWTSGGAVRELFF. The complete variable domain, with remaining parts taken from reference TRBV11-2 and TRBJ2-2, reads EAGVAQSPRYKIIEKRQSVAFWCNPISGHATLYWYQQILGQGPKLLIQFQNNGVVDDSQLPKDRFSAERLKGVDSTLKIQPAKLEDSAVYLCASSLWTSGGAVRELFFGEGSRLTVL.

The CDR3 DNA reads TGTGCCAGCAGTGTAGGAAGGTTGAGGAACTATGGCTACACCTTC. Amino acids: CASSVGRLRNYGYTF. The rearrangement links TRBV2 to TRBJ1-2; D is uncertain. CDR1 SNHLY and CDR2 FYNNEI come from the germline V gene. The CDR3 spans 15 residues. V was shortened by 4 bases and J by 2 bases, with 14 bases between the two germline ends.

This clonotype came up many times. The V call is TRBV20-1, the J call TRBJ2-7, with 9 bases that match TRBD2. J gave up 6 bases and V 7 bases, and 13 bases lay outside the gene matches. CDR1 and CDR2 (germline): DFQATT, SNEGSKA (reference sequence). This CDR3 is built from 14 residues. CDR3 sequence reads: CSGWLAGPKGEQYF. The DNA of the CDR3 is TGCAGTGGCTGGCTAGCGGGACCGAAAGGCGAGCAGTACTTC.

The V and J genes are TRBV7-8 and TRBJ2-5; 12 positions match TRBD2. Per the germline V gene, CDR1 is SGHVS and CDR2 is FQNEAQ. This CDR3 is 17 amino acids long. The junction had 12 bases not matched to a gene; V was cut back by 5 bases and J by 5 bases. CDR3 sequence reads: CASSLRLAGVTGETQYF. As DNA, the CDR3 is TGTGCCAGCAGCCTCCGACTAGCGGGAGTGACGGGTGAGACCCAGTACTTC.

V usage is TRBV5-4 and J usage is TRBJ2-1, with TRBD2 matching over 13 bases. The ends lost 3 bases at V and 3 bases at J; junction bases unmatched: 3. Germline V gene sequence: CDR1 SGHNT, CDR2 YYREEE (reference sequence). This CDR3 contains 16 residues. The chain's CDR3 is CASSWTSGSVYNEQFF. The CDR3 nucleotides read TGTGCCAGCAGCTGGACTAGCGGGAGTGTCTACAATGAGCAGTTCTTC.

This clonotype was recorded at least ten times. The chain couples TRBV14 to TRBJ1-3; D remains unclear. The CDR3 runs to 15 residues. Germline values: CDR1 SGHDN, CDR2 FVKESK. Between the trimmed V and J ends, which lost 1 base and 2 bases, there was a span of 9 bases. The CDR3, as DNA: TGTGCCAGCAGCCAAGTCCGGGCCCCTGGAAACACCATATATTTT. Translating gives CASSQVRAPGNTIYF.

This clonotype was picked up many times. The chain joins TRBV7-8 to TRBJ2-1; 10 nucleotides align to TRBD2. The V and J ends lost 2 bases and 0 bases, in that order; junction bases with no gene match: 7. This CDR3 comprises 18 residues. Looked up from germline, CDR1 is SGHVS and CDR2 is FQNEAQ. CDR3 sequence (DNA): TGTGCCAGCAGCTTACCGAGGACTAGCGGTGTCTCCTACAATGAGCAGTTCTTC. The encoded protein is CASSLPRTSGVSYNEQFF.

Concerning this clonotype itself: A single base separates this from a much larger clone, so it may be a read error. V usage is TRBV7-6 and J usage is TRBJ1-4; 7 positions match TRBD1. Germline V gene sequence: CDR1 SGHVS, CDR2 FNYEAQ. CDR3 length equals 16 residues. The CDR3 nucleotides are TGTGCCAGCAGTTCACAGGGGCGGACTGAGATGATCAAACTGGTTTTT. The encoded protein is CASSSQGRTEMIKLVF.

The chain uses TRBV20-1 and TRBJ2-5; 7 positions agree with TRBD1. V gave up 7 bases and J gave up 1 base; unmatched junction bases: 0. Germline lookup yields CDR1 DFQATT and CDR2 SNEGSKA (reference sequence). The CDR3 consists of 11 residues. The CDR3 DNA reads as TGCAGTGGACAGGGCCAAGAGACCCAGTACTTC. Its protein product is CSGQGQETQYF.

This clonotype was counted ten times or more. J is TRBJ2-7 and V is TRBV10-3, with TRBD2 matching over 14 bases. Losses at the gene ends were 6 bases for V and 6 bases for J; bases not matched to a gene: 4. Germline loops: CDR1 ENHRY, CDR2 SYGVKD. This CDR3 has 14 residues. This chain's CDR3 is CAISTGLAGGEQYF. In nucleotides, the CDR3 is TGTGCCATCAGCACCGGACTAGCGGGAGGCGAGCAGTACTTC.